Listed here is a single TCR beta chain. What it binds is not known. This may be a read error, as it is one base from a much larger clone. This record belongs to a study of breast tumors, draining lymph nodes, adjacent tissues. Study findings and constraints: Compared with basal-like, luminal-like tumors shared significantly more repertoire with nontumor tissue.

A single record per CDR3 protein comes from TCRdb applying MiXCR to the multiplex PCR reads. This repertoire shows some 49,000 distinct CDR3 sequences, under 30% found once; its top ten account for under 9.5%. Per germline, CDR1 MNHEY and CDR2 SVGAGI. V lost 8 bases and J 2 bases, leaving 14 bases between the germline ends. This CDR3 is 14 amino acids long. This chain joins TRBV6-5 and TRBJ2-3; D is ambiguous. This receptor was taken from a female donor with breast cancer. Some clones in this sample may be carry-over from other donors' samples. The sample consisted of breast tumor tissue. The CDR3 DNA sequence: TGTGCCAGCGGCCCCTCCTCCTACACAGATACGCAGTATTTT. Protein sequence: CASGPSSYTDTQYF.